This TCR beta chain was observed in a study of regulatory T cells in long-lasting Graves disease. Across the study: Graves' patients (newly diagnosed) had been on antithyroid drugs under 3 months. Study findings and constraints: Persistent disease exhibited a predilection for TRBV28, TRBJ1-2 and TRBJ2-5.

Researchers made TCR beta libraries by using iRepertoire HTBI primers and running Arm-PCR on CDR3 regions. Original processing notes: Identified segments across samples numbered under 80 TRBV and 14 to 15 TRBJ. TCRdb analysed the multiplex PCR reads with MiXCR anew, one entry per CDR3 protein. TCRdb's processing, not the authors' own work, is the source of the V and J calls. The table has some 560,000 distinct CDR3 sequences, around 15% seen once. Time point of the sample: newly diagnosed GD, antithyroid drugs for less than 3 months. Generation of the TCR library employed RNA extracted from PBMCs. Patients came through an endocrinology department, and that department was in Xi'an, China. V dropped 2 bases and J dropped 10 bases, with 11 bases sitting between them. CDR3 length equals 13 residues. This clonotype was counted at least ten times. Antigen specificity is unknown. Another study also made use of these data, one on T cells in Graves' hyperthyroidism and ophthalmopathy.

The V and J genes are TRBV12-3 or TRBV12-4 and TRBJ1-4; D gene ambiguous. Sample: peripheral blood mononuclear cells (PBMCs), taken at new diagnosis, from a patient treated with antithyroid drugs. The clonotype comes from a woman aged 35 to 60 with Graves disease. The CDR3 DNA reads as TGTGCCAGCAGTTTAAGACCGGCGGTAAAACTGTTTTTT. It yields the protein CASSLRPAVKLFF.